Listed here is a single T cell receptor beta chain. Each TRB cDNA library was prepared by 5' RACE (with UMI labels). TCRdb re-analyzed the 5' RACE reads; it lists each CDR3 protein once, without DNA. Across around 8,400 distinct CDR3 sequences, the top ten clones capture approximately 1.1% of the sample. These data originate in a study of CXCR3-negative and CXCR3-positive naive CD8 T cells. Germline V lookup: CDR1 SGHDT, CDR2 YYEEEE. The CDR3 runs to 16 residues. J is TRBJ2-1 and V is TRBV5-6; TCRdb names TRBD1, which stays unverified in the absence of DNA. Sequenced material: naive CXCR3- CD8+ T cells from blood. This sample's subset: CD45RO-CCR7+CD27+CD95- naive CD8+ T cells lacking CXCR3 (TNR3-). This sequence was found in a human donor in good health. Some clones in this sample may be carry-over from other donors' samples. Here the CDR3 reads CASSARRQTIYNEQFF.